Below are 12 T cell receptor beta chains sequenced from a single sample in a study of CD8 T cells in ankylosing spondylitis. Study results and caveats: What seemed typical of ankylosing spondylitis blood was a TCR beta motif built from fewer than ten highly homologous variants.

No antigen has been assigned to these receptors. TCRdb reprocessed the 5' RACE reads via MiXCR and lists one record per CDR3 protein. The table has over 450,000 distinct CDR3 sequences, approximately 12% seen once. The source material was blood, either unsorted or a sorted T cell fraction (not recorded which). These receptor sequences come from a male donor with ankylosing spondylitis.

The sample holds many counts of this clonotype. V and J are TRBV12-3 or TRBV12-4 and TRBJ2-1, with 10 bases identical to TRBD2. The V segment lost 4 bases and the J segment 7 bases; nucleotides outside the gene matches: 7. This CDR3 spans 15 amino acids. The CDR3 DNA reads as TGTGCCAGCAGTTCCATAGCGGGAGGCCGGAATGAGCAGTTCTTC. As protein: CASSSIAGGRNEQFF.

The J gene is TRBJ2-2, the V gene TRBV20-1, with D perhaps TRBD2 (5 bases). The germline V gene encodes CDR1 DFQATT and CDR2 SNEGSKA (reference sequence). This CDR3 is 14 amino acids long. Trimming removed 4 bases at V and 5 bases at J, with 14 bases between. The DNA of the CDR3 is TGCAGTGCTAATGAAGCGGTCGAGACCGGGGAGCTGTTTTTT. This encodes CSANEAVETGELFF.

The chain has TRBV7-2 and TRBJ2-5, with 11 bases aligning to TRBD1. The germline gives CDR1 SGHTA, CDR2 FQGNSA. The CDR3 consists of 17 residues. V trimming: 3 bases; J trimming: 6 bases; junction bases outside the gene matches: 12. The CDR3 loop is CASSLGQGDPNVKTQYF. CDR3 DNA sequence: TGTGCCAGCAGCTTGGGACAGGGGGACCCTAACGTGAAGACCCAGTACTTC.

In this sample, this clonotype turned up a few times. The chain joins TRBV7-2 to TRBJ2-3; the D is unclear. Trimming shortened V by 8 bases and J by 7 bases, and 19 bases separated the two germline ends. This CDR3 spans 14 amino acids. CDR1 is SGHTA, CDR2 FQGNSA, per germline. Here the CDR3 DNA reads TGTGCCAGCGGGTTCTCAGCTCGTATAAATACGCAGTATTTT. This sequence encodes CASGFSARINTQYF.

The V call is TRBV20-1, the J call TRBJ2-2; 8 positions match TRBD2. V trimming: 4 bases; J trimming: 8 bases; junction bases outside the gene matches: 12. The germline gives CDR1 DFQATT, CDR2 SNEGSKA (reference sequence). The CDR3 runs to 15 residues. DNA of the CDR3: TGCAGTGCTATCCAAGGAGGGACTAGGCCGGGGGAGCTGTTTTTT. This encodes CSAIQGGTRPGELFF.

As to this clonotype: Compared with germline, one end of the junction differs, possibly owing to a read error. The chain is built from TRBV6-1 and TRBJ1-2; tentative D call: TRBD1 (5 bases). This CDR3 has 13 residues. The germline V gene encodes CDR1 MNHNS and CDR2 SASEGT. CDR3 DNA sequence: TGTGCCAGCAGTGATGGGGGAGACAGAAACCAGCTCTTC. Amino acids: CASSDGGDRNQLF.

This clonotype has only a few counts. This rearrangement joins TRBV11-2 to TRBJ1-2; D might be TRBD1 (5 bases). V was cut by 3 bases and J by 5 bases, with 10 bases left in between. Looked up from germline, CDR1 is SGHAT and CDR2 is FQNNGV. The CDR3 contains 13 residues. The CDR3 nucleotides read TGTGCCAGCAGCTTCGGACACGAGTATGGCTACACCTTC. It specifies CASSFGHEYGYTF.

The rearrangement links TRBV9 to TRBJ2-1; 9 bases map to TRBD2. The CDR3 sequence is 15 residues long. Germline V gene lookup returns CDR1 SGDLS and CDR2 YYNGEE. V was clipped by 0 bases and J by 2 bases; unmatched bases: 0. CDR3: CASSVASGTYNEQFF. DNA for the CDR3: TGTGCCAGCAGCGTAGCTAGCGGGACCTACAATGAGCAGTTCTTC.

This clonotype showed up just a few times. The gene calls are TRBV5-1 and TRBJ1-1; 8 bases match TRBD1. V lost 3 bases, J lost 1 base, and 5 bases stayed unmatched. CDR3 length: 15 residues. Germline CDR1 and CDR2: SGHRS and YFSETQ. CDR3 loop: CASSSRGQANTEAFF. The CDR3 nucleotides are TGCGCCAGCAGCTCAAGGGGACAGGCGAACACTGAAGCTTTCTTT.

V gene TRBV3-1 combines with J gene TRBJ2-1; 10 bases line up with TRBD2. The CDR3 extends over 18 amino acids. Germline V gene sequence: CDR1 LGHDT, CDR2 YNNKEL (reference sequence). Trimming at V came to 0 bases and at J to 4 bases, leaving 9 bases not matched to a gene. This chain's CDR3 is CASSQDPPLAGEYNEQFF. The DNA of the CDR3 is TGTGCCAGCAGCCAAGACCCCCCGCTAGCGGGGGAATACAATGAGCAGTTCTTC.

The sample holds a few counts of this clonotype. This sequence joins TRBV29-1 and TRBJ2-5; 14 nucleotides match TRBD2. CDR1 and CDR2 from the germline V gene are SQVTM and ANQGSEA. The junction had 7 bases not matched to a gene; V was cut back by 6 bases and J by 4 bases. CDR3 length: 15 residues. CDR3 region: CSVGNGLAGGETQYF. The CDR3 DNA reads as TGCAGCGTAGGCAATGGACTAGCGGGAGGAGAGACCCAGTACTTC.

This clonotype has only a few counts. The chain combines TRBV19 with TRBJ1-1, with TRBD1 identical over 10 bases. Looked up from germline, CDR1 is LNHDA and CDR2 is SQIVND (reference sequence). The CDR3 has 15 residues. V gave up 3 bases and J gave up 3 bases; unmatched junction bases: 4. The CDR3 reads CASSIGTGVHTEAFF. CDR3 nucleotide sequence: TGTGCCAGTAGTATCGGGACAGGGGTCCACACTGAAGCTTTCTTT.